This T cell receptor (beta chain) was retrieved from a study of early stage breast cancer tumors. Using immunoSEQ multiplex PCR, the repertoire was profiled, and TCRdb retains in-frame clones only, with some absent. The repertoire has some 28,000 clones, approximately 54% of them found once; the top ten carry approximately 8%. The CDR3 consists of 12 residues. CDR1 LNHDA and CDR2 SQIVND come from the germline V gene (reference sequence). Trimming took 10 bases from V and 4 from J, leaving 13 bases between them. The receptor was isolated from a person between 45 and 65 years old with breast cancer. Sequencing used breast tumor tissue. The rearrangement uses TRBV19 and TRBJ1-2; a weak D match, TRBD1 (5 bases). The DNA for the CDR3 is TGTGCCACAGAAGGGAGGGGCTATGGCTACACCTTC. This translates into CATEGRGYGYTF. The full variable domain, with the rest looked up from reference TRBV19 and TRBJ1-2, is DGGITQSPKYLFRKEGQNVTLSCEQNLNHDAMYWYRQDPGQGLRLIYYSQIVNDFQKGDIAEGYSVSREKKESFPLTVTSAQKNPTAFYLCATEGRGYGYTFGSGTRLTVV.